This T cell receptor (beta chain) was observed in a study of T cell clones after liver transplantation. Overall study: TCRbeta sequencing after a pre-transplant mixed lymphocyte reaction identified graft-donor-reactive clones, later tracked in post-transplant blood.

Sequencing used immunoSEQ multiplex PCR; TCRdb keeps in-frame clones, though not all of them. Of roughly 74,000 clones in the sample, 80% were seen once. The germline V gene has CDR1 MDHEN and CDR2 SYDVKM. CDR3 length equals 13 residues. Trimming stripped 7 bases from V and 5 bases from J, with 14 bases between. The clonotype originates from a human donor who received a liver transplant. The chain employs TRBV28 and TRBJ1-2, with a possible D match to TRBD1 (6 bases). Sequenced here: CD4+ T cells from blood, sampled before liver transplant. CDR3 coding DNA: TGTGCCAGCAACACACAGGGTCGATATGGCTACACCTTC. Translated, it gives CASNTQGRYGYTF.